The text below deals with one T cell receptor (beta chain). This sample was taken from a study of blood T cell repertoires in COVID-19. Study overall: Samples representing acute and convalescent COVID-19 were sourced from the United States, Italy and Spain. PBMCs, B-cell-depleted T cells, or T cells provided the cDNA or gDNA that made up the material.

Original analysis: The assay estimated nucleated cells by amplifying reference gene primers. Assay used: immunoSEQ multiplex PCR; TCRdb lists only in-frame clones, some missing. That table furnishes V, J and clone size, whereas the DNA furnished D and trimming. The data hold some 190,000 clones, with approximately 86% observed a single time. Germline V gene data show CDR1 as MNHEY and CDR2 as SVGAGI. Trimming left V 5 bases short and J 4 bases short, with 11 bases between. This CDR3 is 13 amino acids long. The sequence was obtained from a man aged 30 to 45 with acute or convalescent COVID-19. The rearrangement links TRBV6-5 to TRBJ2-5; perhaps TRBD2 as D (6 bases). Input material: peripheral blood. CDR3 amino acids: CASSQGGGETQYF. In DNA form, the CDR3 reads TGTGCCAGCAGTCAGGGAGGAGGAGAGACCCAGTACTTC.